The 15 T cell receptor beta chains presented below share a single source sample, sequenced in a study of early stage breast cancer tumors. Some clones are missing from TCRdb's copy, which holds only in-frame ones; the method was immunoSEQ multiplex PCR. The sample carries about 50,000 clones, about 74% recorded once. The sequenced sample consisted of blood. All receptors come from a person aged 25 to 45 with breast cancer.

V and J are TRBV27 and TRBJ2-3; a possible D gene is TRBD2 (6 bases). Germline V gives CDR1 MNHEY, CDR2 SMNVEV (reference sequence). Trimming stripped 5 bases from V and 0 bases from J, with 15 bases between. There are 16 residues in the CDR3. CDR3 sequence reads: CASSPGLLPSTDTQYF. The CDR3, as DNA: TGTGCCAGCAGTCCGGGACTTCTTCCTAGCACAGATACGCAGTATTTT.

The V gene is TRBV7-9, the J gene TRBJ2-7; TRBD2 matches at 7 bases. Germline CDR1 is SEHNR and CDR2 is FQNEAQ (reference sequence). This CDR3 region has 14 residues. V shed 3 bases and J 4 bases; nucleotides not matched to a gene: 6. CDR3 nucleotides: TGTGCCAGCAGCTTTCGGGGAGGGGATTACGAGCAGTACTTC. Translation: CASSFRGGDYEQYF.

The gene calls are TRBV5-1 and TRBJ2-3; 14 nucleotides align to TRBD2. The CDR3 is made up of 17 amino acids. J was trimmed by 5 bases and V by 2 bases; bases with no gene match: 7. Germline V lookup: CDR1 SGHRS, CDR2 YFSETQ. CDR3 protein: CASSFPGLAGVGDTQYF. As DNA, the CDR3 is TGCGCCAGCAGCTTTCCGGGACTAGCGGGAGTAGGAGATACGCAGTATTTT.

This sequence joins TRBV5-1 and TRBJ2-1; D is possibly TRBD1 (6 bases). Germline CDR1 reads SGHRS; CDR2 reads YFSETQ. This CDR3 spans 14 amino acids. Trimming cost V 0 bases and J 11 bases, with 15 bases left between them. The CDR3 is CASSLGTVGTQQFF. DNA for the CDR3: TGCGCCAGCAGCTTGGGCACTGTCGGGACACAGCAGTTCTTC.

The chain employs TRBV23-1 and TRBJ2-7; unclear D gene. TRBV23-1 counts as an open reading frame of uncertain function. V was shortened by 3 bases and J by 2 bases, with 14 bases between the two germline ends. This CDR3 contains 15 residues. The CDR3 bases are TGCGCCAGCAGTCATGCCCTCCGGCTAGCCTACGAGCAGTACTTC. Its protein is CASSHALRLAYEQYF.

The chain is built from TRBV5-1 and TRBJ2-1; 9 nucleotides match TRBD1. Looked up from germline, CDR1 is SGHRS and CDR2 is YFSETQ. The length of the CDR3 is 15 residues. V was pared by 4 bases and J by 3 bases, with 5 bases of the junction left unmatched. CDR3: CASSPGQGGYNEQFF. CDR3 nucleotides: TGCGCCAGCAGCCCGGGACAGGGAGGCTACAATGAGCAGTTCTTC.

The gene calls are TRBV10-3 and TRBJ2-5; 9 bases line up with TRBD2. Trimming took 4 bases from V and 4 from J; bases not matched to a gene: 10. From germline, CDR1 is ENHRY and CDR2 SYGVKD. This CDR3 has 16 amino acids. The CDR3 DNA is TGTGCCATCAGTGCTGGAGCGGGAGGAGACGGAGAGACCCAGTACTTC. As protein: CAISAGAGGDGETQYF.

This clone was seen just once. The chain is built from TRBV2 and TRBJ2-7; D remains unclear. V lost 1 base to trimming and J lost 3 bases, with 7 bases between them. Germline V lookup: CDR1 SNHLY, CDR2 FYNNEI. The CDR3 is 13 amino acids. This chain's CDR3 is CASSEGPYYEQYF. CDR3 in DNA: TGTGCCAGCAGTGAAGGTCCTTACTACGAGCAGTACTTC. The full variable domain, in which reference TRBV2 and TRBJ2-7 provide the parts outside the CDR3, is EPEVTQTPSHQVTQMGQEVILRCVPISNHLYFYWYRQILGQKVEFLVSFYNNEISEKSEIFDDQFSVERPDGSNFTLKIRSTKLEDSAMYFCASSEGPYYEQYFGPGTRLTVT.

This rearrangement joins TRBV29-1 to TRBJ1-1; no definite D call. Germline V lookup: CDR1 SQVTM, CDR2 ANQGSEA. Trimming removed 4 bases at V and 8 bases at J, with 17 bases between. This CDR3 is built from 13 residues. The CDR3 loop is CSVGVTSGLEAFF. The CDR3 DNA follows: TGCAGCGTTGGGGTAACGAGTGGACTCGAAGCTTTCTTT.

The chain combines TRBV4-1 with TRBJ2-7; 10 bases fit TRBD2. The CDR3 length is 16 residues. Germline CDR1 and CDR2: MGHRA and YSYEKL. The ends lost 1 base at V and 4 bases at J; junction bases unmatched: 7. In DNA, the CDR3 is TGCGCCAGCAGCCAAGCGACTAGCGGGTACCCGTACGAGCAGTACTTC. Protein product: CASSQATSGYPYEQYF.

The chain recombines TRBV28 with TRBJ1-5; 7 nucleotides match TRBD1. V lost 1 base and J lost 4; bases outside the gene matches: 10. CDR3 size: 17 residues. Per germline, CDR1 MDHEN and CDR2 SYDVKM. CDR3 residues: CASSLSLPLTGNQPQHF. The CDR3 nucleotides read TGTGCCAGCAGTTTATCGCTCCCCCTGACAGGGAATCAGCCCCAGCATTTT.

This sequence joins TRBV28 and TRBJ1-1, with D tentatively TRBD1 (6 bases). The V gene's germline CDR1 is MDHEN and CDR2 SYDVKM. V was trimmed by 5 bases and J by 6 bases, leaving 25 bases between them. CDR3 length: 17 amino acids. The CDR3 DNA sequence: TGTGCCAGCAGTCACTCGGGGGGGCTGGTTGATAACGCTGAAGCTTTCTTT. Translating it yields CASSHSGGLVDNAEAFF.

This chain uses TRBV6-5 with TRBJ2-1; 7 positions agree with TRBD2. The length of the CDR3 is 14 residues. Germline V gene lookup returns CDR1 MNHEY and CDR2 SVGAGI. The junction had 1 base not matched to a gene; V was cut back by 5 bases and J by 0 bases. CDR3 coding DNA: TGTGCCAGCAGTGGGAGGGCCTCCTACAATGAGCAGTTCTTC. This gives the protein CASSGRASYNEQFF.

The chain joins TRBV30 to TRBJ1-3; unclear D gene. The germline V gene encodes CDR1 GTSNPN and CDR2 SVGIG (reference sequence). The CDR3 is made up of 12 amino acids. Trimming took off 2 bases at V and 1 base at J, with 3 bases between the two ends. CDR3 residues: CAWSKSGNTIYF. In DNA, the CDR3 is TGTGCCTGGAGTAAGTCTGGAAACACCATATATTTT.

The chain uses TRBV5-4 and TRBJ2-1; D gene ambiguous. Germline V gives CDR1 SGHNT, CDR2 YYREEE (reference sequence). V gave up 3 bases and J gave up 2 bases, with 12 bases separating them. The CDR3 extends over 15 amino acids. CDR3 DNA sequence: TGTGCCAGCAGCTCGGACCCCGGCCCCTACAATGAGCAGTTCTTC. Its translation is CASSSDPGPYNEQFF. The full variable domain, rest sourced from reference TRBV5-4 and TRBJ2-1, is ETGVTQSPTHLIKTRGQQVTLRCSSQSGHNTVSWYQQALGQGPQFIFQYYREEENGRGNFPPRFSGLQFPNYSSELNVNALELDDSALYLCASSSDPGPYNEQFFGPGTRLTVL.